This T cell receptor (beta chain) was identified during a study of early T cells in non-severe SARS-CoV-2 infection. Study findings and constraints: Matching against VDJdb likely underestimated virus-specific expansions, favoring anti-spike CD8.

This CDR3 contains 14 residues. V shed 7 bases, J shed 5 bases, and the junction held 8 bases outside the gene matches. Attachment of unique molecular identifiers was made to individual cDNA molecules. One entry per CDR3 protein, called by TCRdb with MiXCR from the 5' RACE reads. The sample lists approximately 110,000 distinct CDR3 sequences, more than 13% occurring once. This clonotype was detected a few times. What it binds is not known. Sequences were obtained from whole blood. The chain uses TRBV12-3 or TRBV12-4 and TRBJ2-7; 10 nucleotides match TRBD1. This receptor was identified in an adult who was a healthcare worker with PCR-confirmed SARS-CoV-2 infection or an uninfected control (not recorded which). The CDR3 loop reads CASTHRDRGDEQYF. CDR3 sequence (DNA): TGTGCCAGCACCCACCGGGACAGGGGTGACGAGCAGTACTTC.